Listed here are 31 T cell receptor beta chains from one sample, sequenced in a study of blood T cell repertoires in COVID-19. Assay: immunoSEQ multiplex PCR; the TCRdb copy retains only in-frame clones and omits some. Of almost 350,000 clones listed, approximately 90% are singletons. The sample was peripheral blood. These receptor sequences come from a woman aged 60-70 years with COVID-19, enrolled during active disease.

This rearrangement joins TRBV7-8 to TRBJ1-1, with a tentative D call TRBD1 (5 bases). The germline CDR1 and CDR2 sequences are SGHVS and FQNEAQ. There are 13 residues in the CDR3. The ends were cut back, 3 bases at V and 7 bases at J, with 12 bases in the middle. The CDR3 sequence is CASSFTGGGEAFF. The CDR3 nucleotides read TGTGCCAGCAGCTTCACCGGGGGAGGTGAAGCTTTCTTT. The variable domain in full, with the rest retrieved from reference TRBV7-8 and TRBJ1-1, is GAGVSQSPRYKVAKRGQDVALRCDPISGHVSLFWYQQALGQGPEFLTYFQNEAQLDKSGLPSDRFFAERPEGSVSTLKIQRTQQEDSAVYLCASSFTGGGEAFFGQGTRLTVV.

Here the CDR3 reads CASNTGDRLYGYTF. CDR3 nucleotides: TGTGCCAGCAACACGGGCGACAGGCTCTATGGCTACACCTTC. The rearrangement uses TRBV5-5 and TRBJ1-2, with a tentative D call TRBD1 (6 bases). There are 14 residues in the CDR3. Trimming left V 6 bases short and J 4 bases short, with 16 bases between. Germline V gene data show CDR1 as SGHKS and CDR2 as YYEKEE (reference sequence).

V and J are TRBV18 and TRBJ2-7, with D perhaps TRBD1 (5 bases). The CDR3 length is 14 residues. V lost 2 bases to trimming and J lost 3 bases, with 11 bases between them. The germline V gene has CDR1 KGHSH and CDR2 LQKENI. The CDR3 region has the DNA TGTGCCAGCTCACCAGAGCAGGGAAACTACGAGCAGTACTTC. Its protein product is CASSPEQGNYEQYF.

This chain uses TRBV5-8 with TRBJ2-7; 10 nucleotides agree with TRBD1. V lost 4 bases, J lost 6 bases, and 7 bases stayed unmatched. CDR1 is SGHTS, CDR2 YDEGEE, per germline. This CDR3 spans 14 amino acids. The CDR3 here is CASSTGTGVSEQYF. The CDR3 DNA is TGTGCCAGCAGCACCGGGACAGGGGTTTCCGAGCAGTACTTC.

CDR3 amino acids: CATSDWSGYRNEQFF. CDR3 DNA sequence: TGTGCCACCAGTGATTGGTCAGGATATAGGAATGAGCAGTTCTTC. The rearrangement links TRBV24-1 to TRBJ2-1; D not resolved. The CDR3 contains 15 residues. The V and J ends lost 2 bases and 7 bases respectively, with 14 bases between them. Germline V gene sequence: CDR1 KGHDR, CDR2 SFDVKD.

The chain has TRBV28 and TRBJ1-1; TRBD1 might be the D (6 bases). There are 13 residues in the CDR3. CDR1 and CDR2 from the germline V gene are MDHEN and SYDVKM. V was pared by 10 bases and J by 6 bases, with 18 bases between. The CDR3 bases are TGTGCCACCACCCGGCCCGAGGGGGCTGAAGCTTTCTTT. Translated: CATTRPEGAEAFF.

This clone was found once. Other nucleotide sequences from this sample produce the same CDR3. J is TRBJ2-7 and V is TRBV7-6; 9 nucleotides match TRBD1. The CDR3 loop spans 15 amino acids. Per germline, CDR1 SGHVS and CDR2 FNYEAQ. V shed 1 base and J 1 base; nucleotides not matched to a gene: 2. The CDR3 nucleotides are TGTGCCAGCAGCTTAGGGGGACAGGGTTCCTACGAGCAGTACTTC. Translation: CASSLGGQGSYEQYF.

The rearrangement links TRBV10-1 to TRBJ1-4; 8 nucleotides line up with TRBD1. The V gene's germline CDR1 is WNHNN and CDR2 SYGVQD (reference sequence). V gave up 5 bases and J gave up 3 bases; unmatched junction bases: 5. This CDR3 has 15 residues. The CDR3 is CASSRLRGPNEKLFF. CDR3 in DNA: TGCGCCAGCAGTCGACTCAGGGGGCCTAATGAAAAACTGTTTTTT.

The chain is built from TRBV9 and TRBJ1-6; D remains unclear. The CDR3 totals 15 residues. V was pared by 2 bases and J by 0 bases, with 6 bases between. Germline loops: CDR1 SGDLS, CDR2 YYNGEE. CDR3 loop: CASSVGSSYNSPLHF. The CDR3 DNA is TGTGCCAGCAGCGTCGGGAGCTCCTATAATTCACCCCTCCACTTT.

CDR3 in amino acids: CASSWEVQTQYF. The CDR3 DNA sequence: TGTGCCAGCAGCTGGGAGGTCCAGACCCAGTACTTC. The V gene is TRBV5-5, the J gene TRBJ2-5, with D possibly being TRBD2 (6 bases). The ends were cut back, 3 bases at V and 6 bases at J, with 9 bases in the middle. Per the germline V gene, CDR1 is SGHKS and CDR2 is YYEKEE (reference sequence). This CDR3 region has 12 residues.

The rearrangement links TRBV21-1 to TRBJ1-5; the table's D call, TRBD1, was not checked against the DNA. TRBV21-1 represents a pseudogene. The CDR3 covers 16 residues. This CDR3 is CASSNKLGRRYQPQHF. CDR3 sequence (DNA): TGTGCCAGCAGCAATAAATTAGGCAGGCGATATCAGCCCCAGCATTTT.

CDR3 loop: CASSPTESEAFF. CDR3 DNA sequence: TGCGCCAGCAGCCCGACAGAGTCTGAAGCTTTCTTT. The chain links TRBV5-1 to TRBJ1-1; TRBD1 is a possible D gene (5 bases). Trimming cost V 4 bases and J 6 bases, with 10 bases left between them. Germline V gene data show CDR1 as SGHRS and CDR2 as YFSETQ. The CDR3 has 12 residues. Complete variable domain (other parts from reference TRBV5-1 and TRBJ1-1): KAGVTQTPRYLIKTRGQQVTLSCSPISGHRSVSWYQQTPGQGLQFLFEYFSETQRNKGNFPGRFSGRQFSNSRSEMNVSTLELGDSALYLCASSPTESEAFFGQGTRLTVV.

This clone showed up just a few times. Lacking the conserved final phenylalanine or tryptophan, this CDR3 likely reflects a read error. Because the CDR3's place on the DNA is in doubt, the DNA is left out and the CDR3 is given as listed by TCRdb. CDR3 amino acids: CASSQWGHPVL. The chain joins TRBV14 to TRBJ2-7; TRBD1 is the table's D call and was not checked against the DNA. The CDR3 length is 11 residues, termini included. The V gene's germline CDR1 is SGHDN and CDR2 FVKESK.

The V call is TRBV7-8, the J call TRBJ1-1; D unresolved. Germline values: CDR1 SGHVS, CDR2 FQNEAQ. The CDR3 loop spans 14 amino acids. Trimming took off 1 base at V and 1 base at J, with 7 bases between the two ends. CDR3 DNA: TGTGCCAGCAGCTTAGTTTCAGGGAACACTGAAGCTTTCTTT. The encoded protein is CASSLVSGNTEAFF.

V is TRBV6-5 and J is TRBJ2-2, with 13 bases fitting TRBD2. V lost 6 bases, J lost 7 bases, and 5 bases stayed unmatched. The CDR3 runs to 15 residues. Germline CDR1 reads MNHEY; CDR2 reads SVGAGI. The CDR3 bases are TGTGCCAGCAGCCGGACTAGCGGGGGCGGCGGGGAGCTGTTTTTT. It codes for CASSRTSGGGGELFF.

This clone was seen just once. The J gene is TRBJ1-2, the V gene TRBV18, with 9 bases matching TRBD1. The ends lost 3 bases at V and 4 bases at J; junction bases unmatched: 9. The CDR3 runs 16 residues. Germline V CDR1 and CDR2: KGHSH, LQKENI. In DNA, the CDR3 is TGTGCCAGCTCACCGTATCTGACAGGGGGAAGCTATGGCTACACCTTC. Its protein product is CASSPYLTGGSYGYTF.

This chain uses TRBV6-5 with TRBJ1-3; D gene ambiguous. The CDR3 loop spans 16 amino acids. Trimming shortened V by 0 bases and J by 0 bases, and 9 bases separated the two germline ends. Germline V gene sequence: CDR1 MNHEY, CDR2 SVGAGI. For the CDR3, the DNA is TGTGCCAGCAGTTACTCGAGCGGGATCTCTGGAAACACCATATATTTT. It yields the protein CASSYSSGISGNTIYF.

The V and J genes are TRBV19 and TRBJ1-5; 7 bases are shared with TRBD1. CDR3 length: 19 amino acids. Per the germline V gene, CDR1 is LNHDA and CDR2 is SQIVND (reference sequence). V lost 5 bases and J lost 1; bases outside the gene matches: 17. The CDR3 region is CASSSVPDRTSLSNQPQHF. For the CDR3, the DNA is TGTGCCAGTAGTTCTGTCCCGGACAGGACTTCGTTGAGCAATCAGCCCCAGCATTTT.

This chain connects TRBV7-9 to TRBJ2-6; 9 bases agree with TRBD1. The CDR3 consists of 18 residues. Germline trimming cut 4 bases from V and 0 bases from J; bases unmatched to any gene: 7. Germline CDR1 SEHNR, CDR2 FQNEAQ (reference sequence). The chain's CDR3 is CASSSPGQGFSGANVLTF. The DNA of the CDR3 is TGTGCCAGCAGCTCCCCGGGACAGGGATTCTCTGGGGCCAACGTCCTGACTTTC.

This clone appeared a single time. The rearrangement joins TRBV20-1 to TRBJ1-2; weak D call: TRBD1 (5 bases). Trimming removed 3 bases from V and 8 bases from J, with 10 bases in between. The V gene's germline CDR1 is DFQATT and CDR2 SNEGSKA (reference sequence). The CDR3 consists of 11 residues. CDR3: CSASEQAGYTF. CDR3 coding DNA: TGCAGTGCTAGTGAACAGGCGGGCTACACCTTC.

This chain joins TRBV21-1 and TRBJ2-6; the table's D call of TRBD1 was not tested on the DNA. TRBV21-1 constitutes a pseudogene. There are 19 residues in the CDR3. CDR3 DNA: TGTGCCAGCGGGTACCACAGGGGGCCGCTCTGCTCTGGGGCCAACGTCCTGACTTTC. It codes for CASGYHRGPLCSGANVLTF.

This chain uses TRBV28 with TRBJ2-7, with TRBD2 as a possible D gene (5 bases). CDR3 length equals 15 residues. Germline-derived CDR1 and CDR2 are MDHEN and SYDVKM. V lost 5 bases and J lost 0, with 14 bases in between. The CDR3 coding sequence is TGTGCCAGCAGTCCTCTCGGGGATAGCTCCTACGAGCAGTACTTC. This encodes CASSPLGDSSYEQYF.

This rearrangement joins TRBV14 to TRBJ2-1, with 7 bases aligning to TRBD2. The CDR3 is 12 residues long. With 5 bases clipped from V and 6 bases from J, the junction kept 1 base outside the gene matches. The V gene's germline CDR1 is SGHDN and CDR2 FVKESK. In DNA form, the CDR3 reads TGTGCCAGCAGCGGGGGGGGCAATGAGCAGTTCTTC. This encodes CASSGGGNEQFF. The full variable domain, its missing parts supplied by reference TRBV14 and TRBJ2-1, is EAGVTQFPSHSVIEKGQTVTLRCDPISGHDNLYWYRRVMGKEIKFLLHFVKESKQDESGMPNNRFLAERTGGTYSTLKVQPAELEDSGVYFCASSGGGNEQFFGPGTRLTVL.

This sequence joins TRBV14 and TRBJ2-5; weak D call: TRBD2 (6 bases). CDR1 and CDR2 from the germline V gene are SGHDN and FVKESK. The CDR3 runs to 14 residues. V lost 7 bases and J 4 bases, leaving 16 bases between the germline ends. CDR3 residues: CASTRGTRPETQYF. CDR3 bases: TGTGCCAGCACCCGGGGGACTCGTCCAGAGACCCAGTACTTC.

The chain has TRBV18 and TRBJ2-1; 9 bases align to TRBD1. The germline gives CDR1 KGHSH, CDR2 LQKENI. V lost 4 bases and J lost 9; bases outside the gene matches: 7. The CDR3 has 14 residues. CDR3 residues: CASSLQGADVEQFF. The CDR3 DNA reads TGTGCCAGCTCACTACAGGGGGCGGATGTTGAGCAGTTCTTC. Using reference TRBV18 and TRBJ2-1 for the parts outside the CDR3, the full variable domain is NAGVMQNPRHLVRRRGQEARLRCSPMKGHSHVYWYRQLPEEGLKFMVYLQKENIIDESGMPKERFSAEFPKEGPSILRIQQVVRGDSAAYFCASSLQGADVEQFFGPGTRLTVL.

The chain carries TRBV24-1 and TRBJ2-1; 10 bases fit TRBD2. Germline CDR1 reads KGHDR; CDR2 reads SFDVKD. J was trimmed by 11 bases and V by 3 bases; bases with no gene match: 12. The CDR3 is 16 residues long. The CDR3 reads CATSDQAGGPFGQQFF. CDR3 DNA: TGTGCCACCAGTGATCAAGCGGGGGGGCCCTTTGGGCAGCAGTTCTTC.

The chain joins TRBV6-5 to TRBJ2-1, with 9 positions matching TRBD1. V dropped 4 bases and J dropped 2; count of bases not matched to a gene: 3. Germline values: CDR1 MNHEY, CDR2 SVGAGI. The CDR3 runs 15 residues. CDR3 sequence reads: CASSSGQGAYNEQFF. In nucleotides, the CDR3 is TGTGCCAGCAGTTCGGGACAGGGAGCCTACAATGAGCAGTTCTTC.

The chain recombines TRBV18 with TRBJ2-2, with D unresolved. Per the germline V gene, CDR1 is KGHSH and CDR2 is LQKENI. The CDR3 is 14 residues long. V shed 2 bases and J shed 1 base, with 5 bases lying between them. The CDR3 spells CASSPSLNTGELFF. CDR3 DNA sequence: TGTGCCAGCTCACCATCACTGAACACCGGGGAGCTGTTTTTT. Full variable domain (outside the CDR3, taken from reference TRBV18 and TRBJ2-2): NAGVMQNPRHLVRRRGQEARLRCSPMKGHSHVYWYRQLPEEGLKFMVYLQKENIIDESGMPKERFSAEFPKEGPSILRIQQVVRGDSAAYFCASSPSLNTGELFFGEGSRLTVL.

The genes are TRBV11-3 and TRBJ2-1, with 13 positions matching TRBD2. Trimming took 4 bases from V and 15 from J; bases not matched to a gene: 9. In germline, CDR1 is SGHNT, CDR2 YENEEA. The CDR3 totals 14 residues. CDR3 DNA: TGTGCCAGCAGCTCCAGGACTAGCGGGGGCCTTGTGTTCTTC. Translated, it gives CASSSRTSGGLVFF.

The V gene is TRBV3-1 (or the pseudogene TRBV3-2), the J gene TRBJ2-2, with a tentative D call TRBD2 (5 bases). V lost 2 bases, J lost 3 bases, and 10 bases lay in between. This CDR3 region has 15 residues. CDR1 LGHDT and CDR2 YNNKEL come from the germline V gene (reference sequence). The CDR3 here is CASSQILRDTGELFF. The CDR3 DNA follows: TGTGCCAGCAGCCAAATTTTGAGGGACACCGGGGAGCTGTTTTTT.

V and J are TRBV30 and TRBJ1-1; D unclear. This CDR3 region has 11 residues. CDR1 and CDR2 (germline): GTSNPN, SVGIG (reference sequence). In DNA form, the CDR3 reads TGTGCTGCAAACTTGAACACTGAAGCTTTCTTT. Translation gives CAANLNTEAFF.